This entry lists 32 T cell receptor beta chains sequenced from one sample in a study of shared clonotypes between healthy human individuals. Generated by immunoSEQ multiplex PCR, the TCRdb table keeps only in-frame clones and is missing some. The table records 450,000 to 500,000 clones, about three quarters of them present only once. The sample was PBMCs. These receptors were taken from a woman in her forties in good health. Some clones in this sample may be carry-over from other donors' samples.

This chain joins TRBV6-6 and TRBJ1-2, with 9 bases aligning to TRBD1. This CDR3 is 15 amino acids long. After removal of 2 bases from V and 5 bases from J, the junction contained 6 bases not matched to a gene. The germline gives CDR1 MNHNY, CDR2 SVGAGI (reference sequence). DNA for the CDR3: TGTGCCAGCAGTTACGCCCCGGGACAGGGATATGGCTACACCTTC. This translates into CASSYAPGQGYGYTF.

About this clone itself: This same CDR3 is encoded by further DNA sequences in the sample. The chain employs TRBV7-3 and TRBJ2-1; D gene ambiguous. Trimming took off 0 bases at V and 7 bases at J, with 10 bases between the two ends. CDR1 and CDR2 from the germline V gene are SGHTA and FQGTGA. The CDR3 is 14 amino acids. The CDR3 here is CASSLTRGSNEQFF. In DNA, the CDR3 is TGTGCCAGCAGCTTAACGAGAGGCTCGAATGAGCAGTTCTTC.

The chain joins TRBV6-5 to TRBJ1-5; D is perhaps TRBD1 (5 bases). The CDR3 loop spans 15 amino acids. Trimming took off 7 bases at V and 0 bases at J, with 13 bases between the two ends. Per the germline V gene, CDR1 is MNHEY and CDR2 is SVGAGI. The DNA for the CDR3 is TGTGCCAGCACCCCGTTCAGGGATAGCAATCAGCCCCAGCATTTT. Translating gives CASTPFRDSNQPQHF.

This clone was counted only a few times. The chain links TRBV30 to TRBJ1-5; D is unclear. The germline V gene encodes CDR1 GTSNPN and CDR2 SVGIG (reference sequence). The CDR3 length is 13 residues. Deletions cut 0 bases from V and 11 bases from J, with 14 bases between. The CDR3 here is CAWSVAREVAQHF. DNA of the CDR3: TGTGCCTGGAGTGTTGCCCGGGAGGTGGCCCAGCATTTT.

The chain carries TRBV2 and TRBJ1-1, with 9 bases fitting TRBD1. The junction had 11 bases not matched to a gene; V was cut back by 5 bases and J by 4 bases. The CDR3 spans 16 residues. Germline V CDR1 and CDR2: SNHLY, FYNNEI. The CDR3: CASSIFPGQGATEAFF. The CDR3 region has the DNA TGTGCCAGCAGTATTTTTCCGGGACAGGGAGCCACTGAAGCTTTCTTT. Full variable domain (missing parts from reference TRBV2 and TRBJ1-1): EPEVTQTPSHQVTQMGQEVILRCVPISNHLYFYWYRQILGQKVEFLVSFYNNEISEKSEIFDDQFSVERPDGSNFTLKIRSTKLEDSAMYFCASSIFPGQGATEAFFGQGTRLTVV.

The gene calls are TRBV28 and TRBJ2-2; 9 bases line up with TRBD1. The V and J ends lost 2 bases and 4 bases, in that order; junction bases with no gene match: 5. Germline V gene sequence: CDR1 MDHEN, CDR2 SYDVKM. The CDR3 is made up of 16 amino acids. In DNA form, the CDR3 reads TGTGCCAGCAGTTTAAACAGGGGGCATGGCACCGGGGAGCTGTTTTTT. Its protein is CASSLNRGHGTGELFF.

In DNA form, the CDR3 reads TGTGCCAGCAGTTACTCTCGGCTAGCGGGAGTCAATGAGCAGTTCTTC. The encoded protein is CASSYSRLAGVNEQFF. This sequence joins TRBV6-5 and TRBJ2-1; TRBD2 matches 10 bases. This CDR3 has 16 amino acids. Germline V gives CDR1 MNHEY, CDR2 SVGAGI. V lost 0 bases, J lost 6 bases, and 5 bases stayed unmatched.

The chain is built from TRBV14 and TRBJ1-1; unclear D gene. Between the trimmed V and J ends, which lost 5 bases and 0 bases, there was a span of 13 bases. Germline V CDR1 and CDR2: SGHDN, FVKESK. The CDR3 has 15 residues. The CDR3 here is CASSTYRILNTEAFF. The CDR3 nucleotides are TGTGCCAGCAGCACATACAGAATTTTGAACACTGAAGCTTTCTTT.

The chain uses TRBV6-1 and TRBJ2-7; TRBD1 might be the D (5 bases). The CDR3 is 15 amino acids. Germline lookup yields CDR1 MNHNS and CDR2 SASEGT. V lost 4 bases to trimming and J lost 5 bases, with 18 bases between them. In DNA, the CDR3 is TGTGCCAGCAGTGCTCGACAGAGAATGACGGACGAGCAGTACTTC. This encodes CASSARQRMTDEQYF.

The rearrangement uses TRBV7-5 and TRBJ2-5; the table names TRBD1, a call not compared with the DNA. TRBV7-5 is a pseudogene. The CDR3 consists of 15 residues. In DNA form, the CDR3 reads TGTGCCAGAAGCTTAGTCGTCGCAGGGCGAGAGACCCAGTACTTC. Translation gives CARSLVVAGRETQYF.

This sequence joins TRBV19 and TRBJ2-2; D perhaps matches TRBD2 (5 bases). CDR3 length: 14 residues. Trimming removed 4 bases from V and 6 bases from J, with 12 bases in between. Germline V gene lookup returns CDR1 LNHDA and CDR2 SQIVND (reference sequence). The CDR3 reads CASSTTAGAGELFF. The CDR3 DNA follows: TGTGCCAGTAGTACGACGGCGGGTGCCGGGGAGCTGTTTTTT.

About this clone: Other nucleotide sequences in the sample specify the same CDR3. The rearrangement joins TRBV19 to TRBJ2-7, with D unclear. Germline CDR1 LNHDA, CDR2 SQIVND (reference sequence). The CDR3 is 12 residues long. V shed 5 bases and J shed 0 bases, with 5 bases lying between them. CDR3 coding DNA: TGTGCCAGTAGTTCGGGCTCCTACGAGCAGTACTTC. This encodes CASSSGSYEQYF.

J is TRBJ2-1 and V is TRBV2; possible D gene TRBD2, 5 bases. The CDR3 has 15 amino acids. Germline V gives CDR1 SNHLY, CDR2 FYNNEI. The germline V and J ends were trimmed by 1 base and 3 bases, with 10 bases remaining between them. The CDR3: CASSEEASHYNEQFF. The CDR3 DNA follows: TGTGCCAGCAGTGAAGAAGCTAGCCACTACAATGAGCAGTTCTTC.

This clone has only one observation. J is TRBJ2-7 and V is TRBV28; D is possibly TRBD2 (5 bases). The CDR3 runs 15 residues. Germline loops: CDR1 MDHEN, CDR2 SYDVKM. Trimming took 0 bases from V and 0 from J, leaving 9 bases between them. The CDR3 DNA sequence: TGTGCCAGCAGTTTATGGTCGGGGAGCTCCTACGAGCAGTACTTC. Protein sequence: CASSLWSGSSYEQYF.

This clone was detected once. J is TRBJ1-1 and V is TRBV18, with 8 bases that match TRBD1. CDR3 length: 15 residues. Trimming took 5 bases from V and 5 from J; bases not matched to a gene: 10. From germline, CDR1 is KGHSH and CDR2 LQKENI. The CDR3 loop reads CASSSKDRARTEAFF. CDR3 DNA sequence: TGTGCCAGCTCATCTAAGGACAGGGCGAGGACTGAAGCTTTCTTT.

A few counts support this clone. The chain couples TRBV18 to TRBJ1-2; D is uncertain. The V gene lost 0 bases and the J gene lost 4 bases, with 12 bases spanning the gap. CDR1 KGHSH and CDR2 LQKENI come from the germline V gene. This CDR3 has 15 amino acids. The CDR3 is CASSPPDGRGYGYTF. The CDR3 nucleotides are TGTGCCAGCTCACCACCTGACGGACGGGGCTATGGCTACACCTTC.

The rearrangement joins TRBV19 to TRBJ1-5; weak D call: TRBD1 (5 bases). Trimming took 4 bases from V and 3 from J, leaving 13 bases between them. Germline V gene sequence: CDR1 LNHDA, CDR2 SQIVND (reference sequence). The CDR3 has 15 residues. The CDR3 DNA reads TGTGCCAGTAGTACCTCGGGGGATAACAATCAGCCCCAGCATTTT. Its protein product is CASSTSGDNNQPQHF.

CDR3 region: CASSSGTGQVYEQYF. The CDR3 DNA follows: TGCGCCAGCAGCTCAGGGACAGGGCAAGTCTACGAGCAGTACTTC. The rearrangement links TRBV5-1 to TRBJ2-7; 9 positions match TRBD1. CDR1 is SGHRS and CDR2 is YFSETQ in the germline V gene. The CDR3 has 15 residues. Trimming cost V 3 bases and J 3 bases; bases outside gene matches: 7.

In nucleotides, the CDR3 is TGTGCCAGCAGCTCGGCGGATAGGGGGGACTTTGGCTACACCTTC. Its protein product is CASSSADRGDFGYTF. This sequence joins TRBV11-2 and TRBJ1-2; D is perhaps TRBD1 (6 bases). Trimming left V 4 bases short and J 7 bases short, with 19 bases between. CDR1 and CDR2 from the germline V gene are SGHAT and FQNNGV. There are 15 residues in the CDR3.

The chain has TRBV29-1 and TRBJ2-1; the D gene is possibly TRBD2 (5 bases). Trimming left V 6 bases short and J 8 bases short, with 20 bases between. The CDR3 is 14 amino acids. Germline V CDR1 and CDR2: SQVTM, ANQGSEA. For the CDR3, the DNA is TGCAGCGTCCCCTTAGACCTACCCGGGGATGAGCAGTTCTTC. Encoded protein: CSVPLDLPGDEQFF.

The CDR3 nucleotides read TGTGCCAGCAGCGTTGATAGCGGGATCGGTCCGCAGTTCTTC. Its translation is CASSVDSGIGPQFF. The V and J genes are TRBV9 and TRBJ2-1; 8 bases align to TRBD2. Trimming took 2 bases from V and 12 from J; bases not matched to a gene: 10. The CDR3 is made up of 14 amino acids. The germline CDR1 and CDR2 sequences are SGDLS and YYNGEE. Complete variable domain (other parts from reference TRBV9 and TRBJ2-1): DSGVTQTPKHLITATGQRVTLRCSPRSGDLSVYWYQQSLDQGLQFLIQYYNGEERAKGNILERFSAQQFPDLHSELNLSSLELGDSALYFCASSVDSGIGPQFFGPGTRLTVL.

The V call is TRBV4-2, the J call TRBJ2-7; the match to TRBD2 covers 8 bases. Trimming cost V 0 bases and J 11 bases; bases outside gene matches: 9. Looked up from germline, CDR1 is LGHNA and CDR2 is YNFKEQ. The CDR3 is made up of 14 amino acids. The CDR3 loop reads CASSQEISGVTEYF. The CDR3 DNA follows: TGTGCCAGCAGCCAAGAAATTAGCGGGGTGACGGAGTACTTC.

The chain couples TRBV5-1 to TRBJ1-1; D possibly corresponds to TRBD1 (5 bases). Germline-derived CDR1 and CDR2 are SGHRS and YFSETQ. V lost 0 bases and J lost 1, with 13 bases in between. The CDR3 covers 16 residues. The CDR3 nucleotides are TGCGCCAGCAGCTTGGGATATGGGGCCTCGAACACTGAAGCTTTCTTT. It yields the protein CASSLGYGASNTEAFF.

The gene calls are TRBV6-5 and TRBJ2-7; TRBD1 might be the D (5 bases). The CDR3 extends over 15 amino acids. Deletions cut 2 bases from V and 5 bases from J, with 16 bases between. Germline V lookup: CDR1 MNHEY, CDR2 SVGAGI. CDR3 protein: CASSYSRARGNEQYF. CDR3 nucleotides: TGTGCCAGCAGTTACAGTAGGGCAAGGGGAAACGAGCAGTACTTC.

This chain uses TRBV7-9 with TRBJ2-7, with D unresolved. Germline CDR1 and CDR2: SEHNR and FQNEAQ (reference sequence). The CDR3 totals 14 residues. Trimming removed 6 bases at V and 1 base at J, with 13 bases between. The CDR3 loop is CASRPPSGSYEQYF. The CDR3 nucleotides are TGTGCCAGCAGACCACCCTCCGGGTCCTACGAGCAGTACTTC.

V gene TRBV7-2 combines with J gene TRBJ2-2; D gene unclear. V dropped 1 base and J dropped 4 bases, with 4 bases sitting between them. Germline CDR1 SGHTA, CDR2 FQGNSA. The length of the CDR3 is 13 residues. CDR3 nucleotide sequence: TGTGCCAGCAGCTTAGTAACCACCGGGGAGCTGTTTTTT. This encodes CASSLVTTGELFF.

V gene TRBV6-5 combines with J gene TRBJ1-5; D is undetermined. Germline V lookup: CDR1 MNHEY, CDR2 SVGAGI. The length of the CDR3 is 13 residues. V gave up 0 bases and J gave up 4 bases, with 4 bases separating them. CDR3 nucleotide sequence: TGTGCCAGCAGTTACTCTTGGAATCAGCCCCAGCATTTT. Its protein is CASSYSWNQPQHF.

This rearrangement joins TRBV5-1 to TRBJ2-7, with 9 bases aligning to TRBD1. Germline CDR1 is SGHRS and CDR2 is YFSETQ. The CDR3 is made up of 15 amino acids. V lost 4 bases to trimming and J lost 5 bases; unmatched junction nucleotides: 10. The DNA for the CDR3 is TGCGCCAGCAGCGCGATACCGGGACAGGGACACGAGCAGTACTTC. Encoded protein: CASSAIPGQGHEQYF.

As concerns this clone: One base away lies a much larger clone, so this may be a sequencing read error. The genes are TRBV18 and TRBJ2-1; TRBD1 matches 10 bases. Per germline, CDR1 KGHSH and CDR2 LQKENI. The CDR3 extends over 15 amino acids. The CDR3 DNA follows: TGTGCCAGCTCACCACGACAGGGGGCCAACAATGTGCAGTTCTTC. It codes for CASSPRQGANNVQFF. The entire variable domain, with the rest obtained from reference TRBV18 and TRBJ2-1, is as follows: NAGVMQNPRHLVRRRGQEARLRCSPMKGHSHVYWYRQLPEEGLKFMVYLQKENIIDESGMPKERFSAEFPKEGPSILRIQQVVRGDSAAYFCASSPRQGANNVQFFGPGTRLTVL.

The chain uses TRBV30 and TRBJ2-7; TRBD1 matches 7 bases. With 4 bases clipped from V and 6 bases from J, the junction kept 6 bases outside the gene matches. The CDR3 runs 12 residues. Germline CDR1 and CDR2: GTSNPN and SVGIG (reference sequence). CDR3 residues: CAWTKTGSEQYF. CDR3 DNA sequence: TGTGCCTGGACAAAGACAGGGTCCGAGCAGTACTTC.

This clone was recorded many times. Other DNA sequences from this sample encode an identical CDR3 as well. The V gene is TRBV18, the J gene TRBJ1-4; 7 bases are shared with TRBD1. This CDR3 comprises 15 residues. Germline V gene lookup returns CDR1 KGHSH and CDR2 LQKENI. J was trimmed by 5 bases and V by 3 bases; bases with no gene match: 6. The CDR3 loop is CASSPQTGANEKLFF. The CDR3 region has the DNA TGTGCCAGCTCACCGCAAACAGGGGCGAATGAAAAACTGTTTTTT.

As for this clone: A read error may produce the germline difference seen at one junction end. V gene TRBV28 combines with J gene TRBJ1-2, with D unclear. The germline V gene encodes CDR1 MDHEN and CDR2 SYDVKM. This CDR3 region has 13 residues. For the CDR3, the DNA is TGTGCCAACAGTTTGACGGCTATAGATGGCTACACCTTC. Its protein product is CANSLTAIDGYTF.